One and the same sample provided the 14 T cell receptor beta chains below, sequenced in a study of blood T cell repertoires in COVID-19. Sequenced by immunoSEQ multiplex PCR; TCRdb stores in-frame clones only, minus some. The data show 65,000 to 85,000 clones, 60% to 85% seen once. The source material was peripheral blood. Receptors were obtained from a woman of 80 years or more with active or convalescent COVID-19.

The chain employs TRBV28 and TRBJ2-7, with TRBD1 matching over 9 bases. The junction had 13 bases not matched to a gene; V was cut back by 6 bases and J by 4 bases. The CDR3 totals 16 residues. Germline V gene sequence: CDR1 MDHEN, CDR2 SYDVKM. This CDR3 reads CASSLRPGQGRYEQYF. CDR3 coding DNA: TGTGCCAGCAGCCTTCGACCGGGACAGGGTAGATACGAGCAGTACTTC.

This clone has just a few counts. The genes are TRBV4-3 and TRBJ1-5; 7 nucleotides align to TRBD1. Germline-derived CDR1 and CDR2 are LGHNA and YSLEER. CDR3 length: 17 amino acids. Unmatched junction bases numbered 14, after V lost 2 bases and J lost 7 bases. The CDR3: CASSQTRATGRGQPQHF. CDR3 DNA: TGCGCCAGCAGCCAAACTCGCGCGACAGGGCGAGGGCAGCCCCAGCATTTT.

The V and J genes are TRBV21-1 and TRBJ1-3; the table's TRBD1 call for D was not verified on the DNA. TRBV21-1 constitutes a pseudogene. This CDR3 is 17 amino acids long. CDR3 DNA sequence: TGTGCCAGCAGCAAAGTTCTCAGGACAAGGGTGGTTCACACCATATATTTT. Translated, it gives CASSKVLRTRVVHTIYF.

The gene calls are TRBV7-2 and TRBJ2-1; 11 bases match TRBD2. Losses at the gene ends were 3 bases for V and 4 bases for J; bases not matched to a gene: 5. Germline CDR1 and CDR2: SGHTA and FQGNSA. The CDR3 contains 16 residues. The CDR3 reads CASSFKGTSGYNEQFF. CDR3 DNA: TGTGCCAGCAGCTTTAAAGGGACTAGCGGATACAATGAGCAGTTCTTC.

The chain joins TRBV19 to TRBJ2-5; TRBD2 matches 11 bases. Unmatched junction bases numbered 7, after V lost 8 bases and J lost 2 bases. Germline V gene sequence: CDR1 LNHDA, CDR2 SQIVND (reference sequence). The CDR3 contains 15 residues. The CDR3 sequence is CASESTSGAQETQYF. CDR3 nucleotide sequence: TGTGCCAGTGAATCGACTAGCGGGGCACAAGAGACCCAGTACTTC.

The CDR3 here is CATSDLGGRNRGTEQFF. In DNA, the CDR3 is TGTGCCACCAGTGATTTAGGGGGAAGAAACAGAGGTACTGAGCAGTTCTTC. The V gene is TRBV24-1, the J gene TRBJ2-1; maybe TRBD1 (6 bases). CDR1 and CDR2 (germline): KGHDR, SFDVKD. V lost 1 base and J 9 bases, leaving 21 bases between the germline ends. The CDR3 is made up of 17 amino acids.

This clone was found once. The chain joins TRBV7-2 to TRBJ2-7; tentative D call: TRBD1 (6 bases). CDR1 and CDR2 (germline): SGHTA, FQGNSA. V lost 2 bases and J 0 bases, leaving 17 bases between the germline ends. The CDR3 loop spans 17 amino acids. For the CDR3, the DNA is TGTGCCAGCAGCTTAATCCCCACAGGGACACTCTCCTACGAGCAGTACTTC. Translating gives CASSLIPTGTLSYEQYF.

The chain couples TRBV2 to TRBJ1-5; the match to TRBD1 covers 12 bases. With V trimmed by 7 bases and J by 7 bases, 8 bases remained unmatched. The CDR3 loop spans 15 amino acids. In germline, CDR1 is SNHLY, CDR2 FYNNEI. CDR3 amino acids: CASKGTGGWGQPQHF. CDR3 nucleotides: TGTGCCAGCAAGGGGACAGGGGGCTGGGGACAGCCCCAGCATTTT.

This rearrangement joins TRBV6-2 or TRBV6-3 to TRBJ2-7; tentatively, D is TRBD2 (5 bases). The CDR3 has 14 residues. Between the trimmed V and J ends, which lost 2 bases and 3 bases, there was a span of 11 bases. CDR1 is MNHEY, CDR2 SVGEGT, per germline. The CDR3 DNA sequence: TGTGCCAGCAGTTACCCCAGCCGGGACTACGAGCAGTACTTC. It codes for CASSYPSRDYEQYF.

CDR3 in DNA: TGTGCCAGCAGTTACTCGACAGGGAATAGCAATCAGCCCCAGCATTTT. This codes for CASSYSTGNSNQPQHF. This rearrangement joins TRBV6-6 to TRBJ1-5; 7 bases agree with TRBD1. With V trimmed by 0 bases and J by 0 bases, 2 bases remained unmatched. Germline V gene data show CDR1 as MNHNY and CDR2 as SVGAGI (reference sequence). The CDR3 covers 16 residues.

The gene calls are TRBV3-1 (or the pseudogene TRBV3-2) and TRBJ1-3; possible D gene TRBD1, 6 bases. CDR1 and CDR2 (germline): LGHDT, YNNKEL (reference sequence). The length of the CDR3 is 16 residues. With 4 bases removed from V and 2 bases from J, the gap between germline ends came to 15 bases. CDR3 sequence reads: CASSRLDSSPGNTIYF. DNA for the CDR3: TGTGCCAGCAGCCGGTTGGACAGCTCCCCTGGAAACACCATATATTTT.

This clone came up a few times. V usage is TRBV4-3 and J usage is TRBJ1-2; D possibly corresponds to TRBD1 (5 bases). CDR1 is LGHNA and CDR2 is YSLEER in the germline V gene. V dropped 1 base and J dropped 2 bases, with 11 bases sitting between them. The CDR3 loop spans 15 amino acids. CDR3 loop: CASSQAWTRNYGYTF. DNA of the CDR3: TGCGCCAGCAGCCAAGCTTGGACAAGAAACTATGGCTACACCTTC.

The CDR3 nucleotides read TGTGCCAGCAGCTTTGGACACTGGACAGGGGGCTTTCAAGAGACCCAGTACTTC. Translating gives CASSFGHWTGGFQETQYF. V gene TRBV28 combines with J gene TRBJ2-5, with 11 bases aligning to TRBD1. Germline V gene sequence: CDR1 MDHEN, CDR2 SYDVKM. CDR3 length equals 18 residues. Trimming at V came to 6 bases and at J to 2 bases, leaving 14 bases not matched to a gene.

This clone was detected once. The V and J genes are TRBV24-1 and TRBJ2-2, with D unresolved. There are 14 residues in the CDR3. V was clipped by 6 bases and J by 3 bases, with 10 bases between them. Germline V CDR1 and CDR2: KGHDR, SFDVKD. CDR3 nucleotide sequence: TGTGCCACCAGTCCGTACCTACACACCGGGGAGCTGTTTTTT. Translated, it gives CATSPYLHTGELFF.